This record looks at one T cell receptor beta chain sequence and its context. Its antigen is still unknown. The sample originates from a study of T cell responses to AZD1222 COVID-19 vaccine. Study-level information: Second doses at about 4 or about 12 weeks were pooled.

Clones were read by immunoSEQ multiplex PCR, and TCRdb kept only the in-frame ones, dropping some. The data show about 150,000 clones, 70% to 90% seen once. The length of the CDR3 is 15 residues. Germline V gives CDR1 SGHRS, CDR2 YFSETQ. V shed 4 bases, J shed 6 bases, and the junction held 11 bases outside the gene matches. Study-level points and caveats: Epitopes outside B.1.351 and B.1.1.7 mutated regions reportedly drew nearly half of spike TCRs. Donors were mostly white British, more females; clonal diversity possibly underestimated. Repertoire sampling was restricted to post-peak T cell response timepoints.

Sequenced here: peripheral blood, sampled on day 0 of AZD1222 vaccination. This chain uses TRBV5-1 with TRBJ1-1, with 8 bases that match TRBD1. This TCR came from an adult in good health. The DNA of the CDR3 is TGCGCCAGCAGCGCGACAGGGGTATGGGGTGCTGAAGCTTTCTTT. It is translated as CASSATGVWGAEAFF.